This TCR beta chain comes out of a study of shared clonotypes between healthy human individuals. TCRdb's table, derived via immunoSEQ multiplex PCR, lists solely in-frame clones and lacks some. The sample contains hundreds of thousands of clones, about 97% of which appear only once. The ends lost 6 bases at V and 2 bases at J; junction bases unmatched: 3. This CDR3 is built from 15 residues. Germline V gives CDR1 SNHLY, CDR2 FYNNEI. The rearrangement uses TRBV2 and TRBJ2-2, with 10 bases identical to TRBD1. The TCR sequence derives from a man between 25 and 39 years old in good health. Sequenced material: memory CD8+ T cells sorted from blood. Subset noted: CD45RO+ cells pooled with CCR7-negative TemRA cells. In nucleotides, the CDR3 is TGTGCCAGCAGGGACAGGGGGACTAACACCGGGGAGCTGTTTTTT. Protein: CASRDRGTNTGELFF.